The rows below give T cell receptor beta chains drawn from one sample of a study of blood T cells in healthy people across ages. TCRdb independently ran MiXCR on the 5' RACE reads; one entry per CDR3 protein. The sample shows 650,000 to 1,000,000 distinct CDR3 sequences, 36% of them seen only once. What was sequenced was blood. Receptors were obtained from a young man in good health. CDR3s include the opening cysteine and the closing phenylalanine or tryptophan. The D gene is left open where the match is weak. Clone size is not always given. Where it is, it says once, few, many or a class for expanded clones.

cdr3_aa cdr3_nt d_call v_call clone_size j_call
CASSYSIIDTQYF TGTGCCAGCAGTTACTCGATTATAGATACGCAGTATTTT NA TRBV6-5 NA TRBJ2-3
CSAVEVLGGSYEQYF TGCAGTGCCGTAGAGGTCCTCGGGGGCTCCTACGAGCAGTACTTC NA TRBV20-1 few TRBJ2-7
CSATTGASSSGNTIYF TGCAGTGCTACCACAGGGGCCTCCTCCTCTGGAAACACCATATATTTT TRBD1 TRBV20-1 NA TRBJ1-3
CASSPKDRGSYEQYF TGTGCCAGCAGCCCGAAGGACAGGGGTTCCTACGAGCAGTACTTC TRBD1 TRBV7-9 NA TRBJ2-7
CASSVAGTDEQFF TGTGCCAGCAGCGTCGCAGGGACGGATGAGCAGTTCTTC NA TRBV7-9 NA TRBJ2-1
CSARVTNRGYGYTF TGCAGTGCTAGAGTTACAAATAGGGGCTATGGCTACACCTTC NA TRBV20-1 once TRBJ1-2
CASSPTPRRGDPDTQYF TGTGCCAGCAGCCCTACACCGCGGCGGGGGGACCCAGATACGCAGTATTTT TRBD2 TRBV28 few TRBJ2-3
CASSPSPGTVVNYGYTF TGTGCCAGCAGCCCGTCTCCCGGGACAGTCGTAAACTATGGCTACACCTTC TRBD1 TRBV7-9 NA TRBJ1-2
CASSGGTGKSADTQYF TGTGCCAGCAGTGGGGGCACAGGGAAAAGTGCAGATACGCAGTATTTT NA TRBV12-3/TRBV12-4 many TRBJ2-3
CATSRDIVNTEAFF TGTGCCACCAGCAGAGATATCGTGAACACTGAAGCTTTCTTT NA TRBV15 NA TRBJ1-1
CSAPITSGGINEQFF TGCAGTGCCCCCATTACTAGCGGGGGGATCAATGAGCAGTTCTTC TRBD2 TRBV20-1 few TRBJ2-1
CASSVRGGTSTDTQYF TGTGCCAGCAGCGTCAGGGGGGGGACTAGCACAGATACGCAGTATTTT NA TRBV7-8 many TRBJ2-3
CTSSYGISYEQYF TGTACCAGCAGTTACGGGATCTCCTACGAGCAGTACTTC NA TRBV6-2/TRBV6-3 NA TRBJ2-7
CASSFQTSGGNEQYF TGTGCCAGCAGCTTTCAGACTAGCGGGGGGAATGAGCAGTACTTC TRBD2 TRBV7-2 NA TRBJ2-7
CATFQGDEQYF TGTGCCACCTTCCAGGGGGACGAGCAGTACTTC TRBD1 TRBV6-6 many TRBJ2-7
CASSQVVGREQYF TGTGCCAGCAGCCAAGTAGTAGGAAGAGAGCAGTACTTC NA TRBV4-2 NA TRBJ2-5
CASSLTRQGSEQYF TGTGCCAGCAGCTTAACGCGACAGGGGTCCGAGCAGTACTTC TRBD1 TRBV7-8 NA TRBJ2-7
CAWSRGGEGTDTQYF TGTGCCTGGAGTAGGGGGGGTGAAGGAACAGATACGCAGTATTTT NA TRBV30 NA TRBJ2-3
CASSRGQGGIYEQYF TGTGCCAGCAGTCGGGGACAGGGTGGTATCTACGAGCAGTACTTC TRBD1 TRBV12-3/TRBV12-4 once TRBJ2-7
CASSLLATGGYTF TGTGCCAGCAGTTTACTGGCAACAGGGGGCTACACCTTC NA TRBV27 NA TRBJ1-2
CSALHPNTEAFF TGCAGTGCTCTACATCCGAACACTGAAGCTTTCTTT NA TRBV20-1 few TRBJ1-1
CASVLAAPNTGELFF TGTGCTAGTGTACTAGCGGCACCCAACACCGGGGAGCTGTTTTTT TRBD2 TRBV12-5 NA TRBJ2-2
CSAEPRTKNIQYF TGCAGTGCCGAACCCAGGACCAAAAACATTCAGTACTTC NA TRBV20-1 NA TRBJ2-4
CASSVGGPNEQFF TGCGCCAGCAGCGTGGGGGGTCCCAATGAGCAGTTCTTC NA TRBV5-1 NA TRBJ2-1
CASSLYRTGLHTQYF TGTGCCAGTAGCCTATACCGTACAGGGTTACATACGCAGTATTTT NA TRBV19 NA TRBJ2-3
CSAKPPGDYGYTF TGCAGCGCCAAACCGCCGGGAGACTATGGCTACACCTTC NA TRBV29-1 NA TRBJ1-2
CAGTAGPTDTQYF TGTGCCGGAACAGCGGGCCCCACAGATACGCAGTATTTT NA TRBV6-6 NA TRBJ2-3
CANSLERTGGYTF TGTGCCAACAGCTTAGAGCGGACGGGAGGCTACACCTTC NA TRBV11-1 NA TRBJ1-2
CASSTDLEETQFF TGTGCCAGCAGCACCGACCTAGAAGAGACCCAGTTCTTC NA TRBV5-6 NA TRBJ2-1
CAWIPTGGTRYGYTF TGTGCCTGGATCCCCACCGGGGGTACTCGCTATGGCTACACCTTC NA TRBV30 NA TRBJ1-2
CASSQGSGPHYGYTF TGCGCCAGCAGCCAAGGATCCGGGCCCCACTATGGCTACACCTTC NA TRBV4-3 NA TRBJ1-2
CSATTVNNEQFF TGCAGTGCCACGACAGTTAACAATGAGCAGTTCTTC NA TRBV20-1 NA TRBJ2-1
CSVSQNVLPFDPQYF TGCAGTGTATCCCAGAACGTCCTCCCTTTTGACCCGCAGTATTTT NA TRBV20-1 few TRBJ2-3
CASRTSGGGFEQFF TGTGCCAGCAGGACTAGCGGGGGGGGCTTTGAGCAGTTCTTC TRBD2 TRBV12-3/TRBV12-4 NA TRBJ2-1
CASSVPGQGASDTQYF TGTGCCAGCAGTGTACCGGGACAGGGGGCTTCAGATACGCAGTATTTT TRBD1 TRBV28 NA TRBJ2-3
CASSQNRAHNEKLFF TGCGCCAGCAGCCAGAACAGGGCCCATAATGAAAAACTGTTTTTT NA TRBV4-3 NA TRBJ1-4
CASSPGDREVYGYTF TGCGCCAGCAGCCCGGGGGATCGGGAGGTGTATGGCTACACCTTC NA TRBV5-1 few TRBJ1-2
CASSKVVLVSSSTDTQYF TGTGCCAGCAGCAAAGTGGTCCTGGTTTCTAGTAGCACAGATACGCAGTATTTT NA TRBV21-1 NA TRBJ2-3
CASRQDGGLAKNIQYF TGTGCCAGCAGACAGGACGGGGGATTAGCCAAAAACATTCAGTACTTC NA TRBV12-3/TRBV12-4 many TRBJ2-4
CASSNAGGGSSSTQYF TGTGCCAGCAGTAATGCGGGGGGGGGCAGTTCGTCGACCCAGTACTTC TRBD2 TRBV12-3/TRBV12-4 NA TRBJ2-5
CASSSDRSSTGELFF TGTGCCAGCAGCTCCGACCGTAGCAGCACCGGGGAGCTGTTTTTT NA TRBV7-2 once TRBJ2-2
CASSQRIGEVSYEQYF TGCGCCAGCAGCCAACGGATCGGGGAGGTTTCCTACGAGCAGTACTTC NA TRBV4-3 few TRBJ2-7
CASSLLGRLNTEAFF TGTGCCAGCAGTTTATTAGGACGTCTGAACACTGAAGCTTTCTTT NA TRBV28 NA TRBJ1-1
CASKQGASGANVLTF TGTGCCAGCAAACAGGGAGCCTCTGGGGCCAACGTCCTGACTTTC NA TRBV2 once TRBJ2-6
CASSKTLRGDYGYTF TGTGCCAGCAGCAAGACCCTAAGGGGGGACTATGGCTACACCTTC NA TRBV21-1 NA TRBJ1-2
CASSLRGHDSYEQYF TGTGCCAGCAGCCTCCGGGGACACGACTCCTACGAGCAGTACTTC NA TRBV7-2 NA TRBJ2-7
CASSLEVGVTEAFF TGTGCCAGCAGCTTGGAGGTAGGGGTCACTGAAGCTTTCTTT NA TRBV5-4 NA TRBJ1-1
CASSLGRGLGLTQYF TGTGCCAGCAGCTTAGGTCGGGGGTTAGGGTTGACCCAGTACTTC NA TRBV11-2 NA TRBJ2-5
CASRDGAGYNYGYTF TGTGCCAGCAGAGACGGCGCAGGATATAACTATGGCTACACCTTC NA TRBV2 many TRBJ1-2
CAITSPGGHYGYTF TGTGCCATCACTTCGCCAGGGGGACACTATGGCTACACCTTC TRBD1 TRBV10-3 many TRBJ1-2
CSASAGTGGGRSTDTQYF TGCAGTGCTAGTGCCGGGACAGGGGGCGGTCGAAGCACAGATACGCAGTATTTT TRBD1 TRBV20-1 NA TRBJ2-3
CASSRYGTSGGANTGELFF TGCGCCAGCAGCCGTTACGGGACTAGCGGGGGGGCGAACACCGGGGAGCTGTTTTTT TRBD2 TRBV4-3 few TRBJ2-2
CASWGLAYNEQYF TGTGCCAGCTGGGGGTTAGCTTACAATGAGCAGTACTTC NA TRBV7-9 NA TRBJ2-7
CASRPQNTGELFF TGTGCCAGCAGACCCCAAAACACCGGGGAGCTGTTTTTT NA TRBV7-2 NA TRBJ2-2
CASSPGASEQPQHF TGTGCCAGCAGTCCCGGCGCGAGTGAGCAGCCCCAGCATTTT NA TRBV6-6 few TRBJ1-5
CASSKRGFRFF TGTGCCAGCAGTAAGCGGGGGTTCCGGTTCTTC TRBD2 TRBV12-3/TRBV12-4 few TRBJ2-1
CASRGGGNGTDTQYF TGTGCCAGCAGAGGGGGGGGAAATGGTACAGATACGCAGTATTTT NA TRBV6-1 few TRBJ2-3
CASSEALQGSSYNEQFF TGTGCCAGCAGTGAAGCGCTCCAGGGGAGCTCCTACAATGAGCAGTTCTTC NA TRBV2 NA TRBJ2-1
CASSGTPIATYNEQFF TGTGCCAGCAGTGGGACCCCCATCGCCACCTACAATGAGCAGTTCTTC NA TRBV2 NA TRBJ2-1